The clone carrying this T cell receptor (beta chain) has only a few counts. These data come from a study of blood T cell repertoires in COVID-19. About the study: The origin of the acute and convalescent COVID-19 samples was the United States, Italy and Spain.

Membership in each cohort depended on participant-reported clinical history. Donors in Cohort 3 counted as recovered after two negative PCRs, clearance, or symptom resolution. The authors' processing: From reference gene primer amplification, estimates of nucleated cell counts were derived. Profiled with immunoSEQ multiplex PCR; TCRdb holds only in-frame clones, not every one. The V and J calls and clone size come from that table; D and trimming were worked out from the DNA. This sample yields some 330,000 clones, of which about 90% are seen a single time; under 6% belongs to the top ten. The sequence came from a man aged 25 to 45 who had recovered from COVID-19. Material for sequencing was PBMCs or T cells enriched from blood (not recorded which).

In nucleotides, the CDR3 is TGTGCCAGCAGCCAGGGGACAGGGAATAACTATGGCTACACCTTC. Protein sequence: CASSQGTGNNYGYTF. This rearrangement joins TRBV3-1 (or the pseudogene TRBV3-2) to TRBJ1-2; 9 positions match TRBD1. CDR3 size: 15 residues. V gave up 3 bases and J gave up 1 base; unmatched junction bases: 3. Germline V gene lookup returns CDR1 LGHDT and CDR2 YNNKEL (reference sequence).